These 14 T cell receptor beta chains share one sample of origin, sequenced in a study of beta chain features in type 1 diabetes. Every bit of the isolated RNA underwent reverse transcription, so sequencing read expressed TCRB transcripts. TCRdb keeps only in-frame clones here, not all; method: immunoSEQ multiplex PCR. This table has roughly 310,000 clones, 9.5% to 12% appearing once. The sequenced sample was naive CD4+ T cells from blood. The source is a woman in her thirties in good health.

This chain connects TRBV28 to TRBJ2-5; perhaps TRBD1 as D (6 bases). CDR3 length: 13 amino acids. The germline gives CDR1 MDHEN, CDR2 SYDVKM. This chain's CDR3 is CVVTGESQETQYF. For the CDR3, the DNA is TGTGTCGTGACAGGAGAGAGCCAAGAGACCCAGTACTTC. The whole variable domain, filled in from reference TRBV28 and TRBJ2-5, reads DVKVTQSSRYLVKRTGEKVFLECVQDMDHENMFWYRQDPGLGLRLIYFSYDVKMKEKGDIPEGYSVSREKKERFSLILESASTNQTSMYLCVVTGESQETQYFGPGTRLLVL.

The chain is built from TRBV7-2 and TRBJ2-7; TRBD2 agrees at 9 bases. V trimming: 5 bases; J trimming: 2 bases; junction bases outside the gene matches: 4. The CDR3 runs 14 residues. CDR1 SGHTA and CDR2 FQGNSA come from the germline V gene. DNA of the CDR3: TGTGCCAGCAGCGCGACTAGCGGAACCTACGAGCAGTACTTC. It encodes CASSATSGTYEQYF.

This clone was found a few times. CDR3 protein: CASSPAYNEQFF. As DNA, the CDR3 is TGTGCCAGTAGTCCAGCCTACAATGAGCAGTTCTTC. The rearrangement joins TRBV19 to TRBJ2-1; D uncertain. CDR1 is LNHDA and CDR2 is SQIVND in the germline V gene (reference sequence). Trimming removed 5 bases at V and 2 bases at J, with 4 bases between. The length of the CDR3 is 12 residues.

The V and J genes are TRBV18 and TRBJ2-7; D is undetermined. CDR1 and CDR2 from the germline V gene are KGHSH and LQKENI. Trimming took off 0 bases at V and 5 bases at J, with 11 bases between the two ends. There are 14 residues in the CDR3. The CDR3 DNA is TGTGCCAGCTCACCACCTCAGGCCCCCGACGAGCAGTACTTC. This encodes CASSPPQAPDEQYF.

The chain employs TRBV7-9 and TRBJ2-1; D is ambiguous. This CDR3 has 13 residues. V was trimmed by 5 bases and J by 7 bases, leaving 12 bases between them. Germline V gene lookup returns CDR1 SEHNR and CDR2 FQNEAQ (reference sequence). This CDR3 is CASSHTATNEQFF. In DNA form, the CDR3 reads TGTGCCAGCAGCCATACAGCTACGAATGAGCAGTTCTTC. The full variable domain, completed using reference TRBV7-9 and TRBJ2-1, is DTGVSQNPRHKITKRGQNVTFRCDPISEHNRLYWYRQTLGQGPEFLTYFQNEAQLEKSRLLSDRFSAERPKGSFSTLEIQRTEQGDSAMYLCASSHTATNEQFFGPGTRLTVL.

This clone was counted a few times. The chain employs TRBV5-1 and TRBJ2-1, with 10 positions matching TRBD1. Germline V gene data show CDR1 as SGHRS and CDR2 as YFSETQ. This CDR3 is 15 amino acids long. V was pared by 4 bases and J by 7 bases, with 8 bases of the junction left unmatched. CDR3 sequence reads: CASSKGTGAVNEQFF. The CDR3 coding sequence is TGCGCCAGCAGCAAGGGGACAGGGGCGGTAAATGAGCAGTTCTTC.

The chain links TRBV14 to TRBJ2-3; the match to TRBD2 covers 10 bases. The CDR3 sequence is 15 residues long. With V trimmed by 6 bases and J by 3 bases, 6 bases remained unmatched. Germline V gene lookup returns CDR1 SGHDN and CDR2 FVKESK. DNA for the CDR3: TGTGCCAGCAGGACGGGACTAGCGAGGACAGATACGCAGTATTTT. Protein sequence: CASRTGLARTDTQYF.

This clone has a handful of counts. In the same sample, other DNA sequences code for this CDR3. This chain joins TRBV7-3 and TRBJ2-1; weak D call: TRBD1 (5 bases). Germline V gives CDR1 SGHTA, CDR2 FQGTGA. The CDR3 runs to 15 residues. V lost 3 bases and J lost 0, with 9 bases in between. CDR3 sequence (DNA): TGTGCCAGCAGCTTCGACAGCAGCTCCTACAATGAGCAGTTCTTC. This codes for CASSFDSSSYNEQFF.

Regarding this clone: An end of the junction differs from the germline gene, which may be a read error. The V call is TRBV7-7, the J call TRBJ2-2; D is unresolved. The germline V gene encodes CDR1 SSHAT and CDR2 FNYEAQ (reference sequence). CDR3 size: 17 residues. CDR3 residues: CASSPTAITANTGELFF. CDR3 DNA: TGTGCTAGCAGTCCTACCGCTATCACAGCGAACACCGGGGAGCTGTTTTTT.

This clone was picked up a small number of times. V is TRBV25-1 and J is TRBJ1-4; 9 bases are shared with TRBD1. The ends lost 4 bases at V and 5 bases at J; junction bases unmatched: 2. Germline V lookup: CDR1 MGHDK, CDR2 SYGVNS. The CDR3 extends over 14 amino acids. The CDR3 nucleotides are TGTGCCAGCAGTGTGGGACAGGGAAATGAAAAACTGTTTTTT. Translating it yields CASSVGQGNEKLFF.

A few counts support this clone. The CDR3 DNA reads as TGTGCCAGCAGCGGAGGGACTAGCTCCTACAATGAGCAGTTCTTC. Protein: CASSGGTSSYNEQFF. The chain has TRBV9 and TRBJ2-1; 8 bases map to TRBD2. Germline trimming cut 3 bases from V and 0 bases from J; bases unmatched to any gene: 2. CDR1 is SGDLS and CDR2 is YYNGEE in the germline V gene. The CDR3 has 15 residues. Using reference TRBV9 and TRBJ2-1 for the parts outside the CDR3, the full variable domain is DSGVTQTPKHLITATGQRVTLRCSPRSGDLSVYWYQQSLDQGLQFLIQYYNGEERAKGNILERFSAQQFPDLHSELNLSSLELGDSALYFCASSGGTSSYNEQFFGPGTRLTVL.

The chain combines TRBV5-1 with TRBJ2-3, with D perhaps TRBD1 (5 bases). CDR3 length: 15 amino acids. Between the trimmed V and J ends, which lost 0 bases and 1 base, there was a span of 9 bases. CDR1 SGHRS and CDR2 YFSETQ come from the germline V gene. The CDR3 spells CASSLATGRTDTQYF. The CDR3 DNA is TGCGCCAGCAGCTTGGCCACAGGCCGCACAGATACGCAGTATTTT.

There are a few counts of this clone. The chain combines TRBV28 with TRBJ1-2; a possible D gene is TRBD1 (5 bases). Trimming pared 6 bases from V and 8 bases from J, leaving 19 bases between. The CDR3 loop spans 14 amino acids. Germline assignment: CDR1 MDHEN and CDR2 SYDVKM. DNA for the CDR3: TGTGCCAGCAGGGACCGACAGTTGCTGTGGGGCTACACCTTC. Translated: CASRDRQLLWGYTF.

J is TRBJ2-5 and V is TRBV7-9, with TRBD2 matching 7 bases. V shed 7 bases, J shed 4 bases, and the junction held 15 bases outside the gene matches. The CDR3 is 16 amino acids. Germline V gene lookup returns CDR1 SEHNR and CDR2 FQNEAQ (reference sequence). The CDR3 DNA reads as TGTGCCAGCACCGAAGAGTCTAGCGGCCCGGCAGAGACCCAGTACTTC. This translates into CASTEESSGPAETQYF.